This is a list of T cell receptor beta chains from one sample in a study of cytomegalovirus exposure and HLA in healthy donors. Repertoires were generated with immunoSEQ multiplex PCR, while TCRdb's copy carries only in-frame clones and drops some. The repertoire consists of 200,000 to 300,000 clones, with about four fifths occurring once and the leading ten covering 5% to 6%. Sequencing input: PBMCs. These receptors came from a middle-aged woman in good health and CMV-seropositive. Both conserved end residues are part of each CDR3. The D gene is left open where the match is weak. A clone size is listed for some rows: how often the clone was seen (once, few, many), or a class if it is expanded.

d_call	v_call	j_call	clone_size	cdr3_nt	cdr3_aa
TRBD1	TRBV27	TRBJ1-3	once	TGTGCCAGCAGATCACCGGGACAGGGCTCTGGAAACACCATATATTTT	CASRSPGQGSGNTIYF
TRBD1	TRBV6-1	TRBJ1-1	NA	TGTGCCAGCACCGCGGGACAGGGAAAGACCACTGAAGCTTTCTTT	CASTAGQGKTTEAFF
NA	TRBV21-1	TRBJ2-7	NA	TGTGCCAGCAGCAAACCGGAGCTTGACAGGCGTCTAATTTTCGACGCGCAGTACTTC	CASSKPELDRRLIFDAQYF
NA	TRBV6-1	TRBJ2-7	NA	TGTGCCAGCAGTGTACTAGGACGGTCGGGCGAGCAGTACTTC	CASSVLGRSGEQYF
NA	TRBV29-1	TRBJ1-2	NA	TGCAGCGTTGCAAAGGGAGCTGGCTACACCTTC	CSVAKGAGYTF
NA	TRBV11-2	TRBJ1-1	NA	TGTGCCAGCAGCAAAGGGGCGGTGAACACTGAAGCTTTCTTT	CASSKGAVNTEAFF
NA	TRBV7-3	TRBJ1-2	few	TGTGCCAGCAGCTTAACGGGGGGGGCGCGAATGTATGGCTACACCTTC	CASSLTGGARMYGYTF
NA	TRBV2	TRBJ1-5	NA	TGTGCCAGCAGTGAAGCGCGGGGAGTCCCCCAGCATTTT	CASSEARGVPQHF
NA	TRBV19	TRBJ1-1	NA	TGTGCCAGTATGCCCGGGGGAGGGAAGAGGACTGAAGCTTTCTTT	CASMPGGGKRTEAFF
TRBD1	TRBV4-2	TRBJ1-2	NA	TGTGCCAGCAGCCAACTAACCGGGACAGCGGATGGCTACACCTTC	CASSQLTGTADGYTF
NA	TRBV13	TRBJ2-7	NA	TGTGCCAGCAGCTCCCGGGGGAACGAGCAGTACTTC	CASSSRGNEQYF
NA	TRBV4-3	TRBJ1-6	NA	TGCGCCAGCAGCACCCGAACAGGGACCCATAATTCACCCCTCCACTTT	CASSTRTGTHNSPLHF
TRBD2	TRBV5-6	TRBJ2-3	NA	TGTGCCAGCAGGGGACTAGCGGGAGTGAATACGCAGTATTTT	CASRGLAGVNTQYF
NA	TRBV5-4	TRBJ2-1	once	TGTGCCAGCAGCCGCCGGGATACTATCCGCAATGAGCAGTTCTTC	CASSRRDTIRNEQFF
TRBD1	TRBV19	TRBJ2-7	NA	TGTGCCAGCTCGACGATCGGGACAGGAGCCTACGAGCAGTACTTC	CASSTIGTGAYEQYF
NA	TRBV2	TRBJ2-1	NA	TGTGCCAGTGCGGGGCTAGCCTACAATGAGCAGTTCTTC	CASAGLAYNEQFF
TRBD1	TRBV27	TRBJ2-7	NA	TGTGCCAGCAGTTCTTGGCCTATAACAGGGGCCGAGCAGTACTTC	CASSSWPITGAEQYF
NA	TRBV15	TRBJ2-7	NA	TGTGCCACCAGCAGAGATATAAGGAACTACGAGCAGTACTTC	CATSRDIRNYEQYF
NA	TRBV14	TRBJ2-5	NA	TGTGCCAGCAGCCGGACAGGACGGGAGCGGGAAGAGACCCAGTACTTC	CASSRTGREREETQYF
NA	TRBV5-4	TRBJ2-2	few	TGTGCCAGCAGCTTGGCCGGCGGGAACACCGGGGAGCTGTTTTTT	CASSLAGGNTGELFF
TRBD1	TRBV7-7	TRBJ1-6	NA	TGTGCCAGCAGCCAGGGGGCGGGTTCACCCCTCCACTTT	CASSQGAGSPLHF
NA	TRBV2	TRBJ1-2	NA	TGTGCCAGCAGTGCGCGTATACTATATGATGGCTACACCTTC	CASSARILYDGYTF
NA	TRBV7-2	TRBJ1-5	NA	TGTGCCAGCAGCTTAGGGGGACGCGGGGGTGGTCAGCCCCAGCATTTT	CASSLGGRGGGQPQHF
NA	TRBV10-1	TRBJ2-1	NA	TGCGCCAGCAGTGAGTCGATGCCACAGGACACGTACAATGAGCAGTTCTTC	CASSESMPQDTYNEQFF
NA	TRBV9	TRBJ2-1	NA	TGTGCCAGCAGCGTGGGCAGCTATTACAATGAGCAGTTCTTC	CASSVGSYYNEQFF
TRBD1	TRBV9	TRBJ2-7	NA	TGTGCCAGCAGCGCGACAGGGGGGTTCTACGAGCAGTACTTC	CASSATGGFYEQYF
NA	TRBV6-5	TRBJ1-1	NA	TGTGCCAGCAGTTACCAGGGTGTACTGAACACTGAAGCTTTCTTT	CASSYQGVLNTEAFF
TRBD1	TRBV7-8	TRBJ1-1	NA	TGTGCCAGCGCCTTAGACAGGGGAAGTACTGAAGCTTTCTTT	CASALDRGSTEAFF
NA	TRBV19	TRBJ2-7	few	TGTGCAAGTAAGGTACCAGCGGGTGCCTACGAGCAGTACTTC	CASKVPAGAYEQYF
NA	TRBV5-1	TRBJ1-3	NA	TGCGCCAGCAGCTTGGAAGGGGTCCAGACTTATGGAAACACCATATATTTT	CASSLEGVQTYGNTIYF
NA	TRBV27	TRBJ1-5	NA	TGTGCCAGCAGTGGTAACCTATATAGCAATCAGCCCCAGCATTTT	CASSGNLYSNQPQHF
TRBD2	TRBV18	TRBJ2-3	once	TGTGCCAGCTCACCACGTAGCGGGGGGGCCGCAGATACGCAGTATTTT	CASSPRSGGAADTQYF
NA	TRBV9	TRBJ1-2	NA	TGTGCCAGCAGCGTCCGGGGGACGGCCTATGGCTACACCTTC	CASSVRGTAYGYTF
TRBD1	TRBV5-1	TRBJ1-1	NA	TGCGCCAGCAGCTGGACTGGACAGGGGGAAACTGAAGCTTTCTTT	CASSWTGQGETEAFF
TRBD1	TRBV27	TRBJ2-5	NA	TGTGCCAGCAGTTTAACAGGCGGGGACAGGCTATACCAAGAGACCCAGTACTTC	CASSLTGGDRLYQETQYF
NA	TRBV6-5	TRBJ2-7	NA	TGTGCCAGCAGTTACGGCAGTCCCTACGAGCAGTACTTC	CASSYGSPYEQYF
NA	TRBV4-2	TRBJ1-1	NA	TGTGCCAGCAGCCAAGAACCCCTTTCCGGACAGAACGAAGCTTTCTTT	CASSQEPLSGQNEAFF
TRBD1	TRBV29-1	TRBJ1-2	NA	TGCAGCGTCCTCTTACAGGGGGCTAACTATGGCTACACCTTC	CSVLLQGANYGYTF
TRBD2	TRBV4-2	TRBJ2-3	NA	TGTGCCAGCAGCCAAGAAAGGGGCGGGGGGGTACTCCCAGATACGCAGTATTTT	CASSQERGGGVLPDTQYF
TRBD1	TRBV30	TRBJ2-3	NA	TGTGCCTGGAGCCCCGGGACAGGGGCTTTGGATACGCAGTATTTT	CAWSPGTGALDTQYF
TRBD2	TRBV27	TRBJ2-7	NA	TGTGCCAGTCGGGAGCGGGGGGACGAGCAGTACTTC	CASRERGDEQYF
TRBD2	TRBV7-2	TRBJ2-5	NA	TGTGCCAGCAGCAGACTAGCGGGCTACCAAGAGACCCAGTACTTC	CASSRLAGYQETQYF
NA	TRBV27	TRBJ2-7	NA	TGTGCCAGCACCCAGAGACAAGGCATCAGCTACGAGCAGTACTTC	CASTQRQGISYEQYF
TRBD1	TRBV9	TRBJ1-4	NA	TGTGCCAGCAGCCCGGGACAGCGAACTAATGAAAAACTGTTTTTT	CASSPGQRTNEKLFF
NA	TRBV19	TRBJ2-7	NA	TGTGCCAGTAAGGAGACGAGCTCCTACGAGCAGTACTTC	CASKETSSYEQYF